The clone carrying this T cell receptor beta chain was counted a few times. This entry comes from a study of control samples from healthy donors and cancer patients. TCRdb's copy holds only in-frame clones and misses some; the assay was immunoSEQ multiplex PCR. The sample has about 250,000 clones; roughly 87% are singletons. The CDR3 has 14 residues. CDR1 is MNHEY, CDR2 SVGAGI, per germline. V trimming: 6 bases; J trimming: 3 bases; junction bases outside the gene matches: 8. This clonotype originated in a woman in her fifties or sixties with lung cancer. V and J are TRBV6-5 and TRBJ2-7, with 7 bases fitting TRBD2. The sequenced material came from PBMCs. The CDR3 DNA reads TGTGCCAGCAGAGTGGCGGGAGTACTCTACGAGCAGTACTTC. It yields the protein CASRVAGVLYEQYF.